The text below deals with one TCR beta chain. Its target is unknown. The data were taken from a study of cytomegalovirus exposure and HLA in healthy donors. The assay was immunoSEQ multiplex PCR, and TCRdb's table has in-frame clones only and misses some. The repertoire holds roughly 350,000 clones, with about nine tenths as singletons. Findings and limits, study-wide: With high specificity and sensitivity, the classifier reportedly diagnosed cytomegalovirus status. The TCR clusters that emerged in the first cohort tended, a later analysis found, to co-occur in the approximately 130 validation repertoires. Overall, roughly 150 TCR beta chains were annotated as cytomegalovirus-associated. In vitro, a few CMV-associated chains proved specific for CMV antigens.

CDR3 length: 16 residues. Germline lookup yields CDR1 SGHRS and CDR2 YFSETQ. V shed 3 bases and J 5 bases; nucleotides not matched to a gene: 11. The receptor was derived from a woman aged 18-35 years in good health and CMV-seronegative. The chain carries TRBV5-1 and TRBJ1-2; TRBD1 matches 9 bases. Sequenced: PBMCs. CDR3 bases: TGCGCCAGCAGCTCAGGGACAGGGATCGCTTTATATGGCTACACCTTC. Translated, it gives CASSSGTGIALYGYTF.